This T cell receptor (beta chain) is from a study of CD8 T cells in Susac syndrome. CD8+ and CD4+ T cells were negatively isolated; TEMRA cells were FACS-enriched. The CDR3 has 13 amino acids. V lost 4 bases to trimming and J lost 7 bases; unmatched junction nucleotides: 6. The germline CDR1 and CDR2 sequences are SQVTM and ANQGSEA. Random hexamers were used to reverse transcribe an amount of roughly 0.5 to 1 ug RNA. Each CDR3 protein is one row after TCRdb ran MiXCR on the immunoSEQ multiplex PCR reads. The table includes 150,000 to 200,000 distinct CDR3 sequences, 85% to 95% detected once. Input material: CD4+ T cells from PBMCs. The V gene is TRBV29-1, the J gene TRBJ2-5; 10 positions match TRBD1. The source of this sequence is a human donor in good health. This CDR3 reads CSVARTGGRTQYF. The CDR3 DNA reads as TGCAGCGTTGCAAGGACAGGGGGTCGGACCCAGTACTTC.